The present TCR beta chain was sequenced within a study of a mutant IDH1 vaccine in newly diagnosed glioma. The table came from immunoSEQ multiplex PCR; TCRdb's copy has only in-frame clones and leaves some out. The data show about 40,000 clones, with roughly 84% seen just once and about 2% held by the top ten. Trimming removed 1 base from V and 5 bases from J; junction bases left unmatched: 8. CDR1 and CDR2 (germline): SGHRS, YFSETQ. CDR3 length: 15 residues. Stated time point: week 11, during vaccination. Every single dose of the vaccine, 300 ug of mutant IDH1 20-mer peptide, came with topical imiquimod. About this clone itself: Its antigen is still unknown.

Source: PBMCs, taken from a glioma patient whose treatment included an IDH1 peptide vaccine. J is TRBJ2-5 and V is TRBV5-1, with 7 bases fitting TRBD1. This TCR was sampled from a man in his forties or fifties with glioma. The CDR3: CASSLNPGGMETQYF. The CDR3 coding sequence is TGCGCCAGCAGCTTGAACCCAGGGGGTATGGAGACCCAGTACTTC.